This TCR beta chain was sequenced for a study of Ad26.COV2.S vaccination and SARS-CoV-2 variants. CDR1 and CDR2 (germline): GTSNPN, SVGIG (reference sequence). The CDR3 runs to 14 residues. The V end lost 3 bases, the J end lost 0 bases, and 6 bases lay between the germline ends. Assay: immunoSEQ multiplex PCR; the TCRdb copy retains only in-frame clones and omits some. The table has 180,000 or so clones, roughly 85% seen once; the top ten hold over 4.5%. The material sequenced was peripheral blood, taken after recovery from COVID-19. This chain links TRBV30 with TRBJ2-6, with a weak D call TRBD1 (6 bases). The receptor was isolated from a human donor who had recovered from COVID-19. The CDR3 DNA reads TGTGCCTGGAGCAGGGGCTCTGGGGCCAACGTCCTGACTTTC. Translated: CAWSRGSGANVLTF.